A selection of T cell receptor beta chains follows, all from one sample in a study of identical twins. One entry per CDR3 protein results from TCRdb running MiXCR on the 5' RACE reads. The sample has hundreds of thousands of distinct CDR3 sequences, about 20% seen once. This sample was shared with a second study, whose subject was T cells expressing NK-cell markers.

Sequencing was done on a sample of PBMCs. The receptors were gathered from a woman aged 18-30 years in good health. Both conserved end residues are part of each CDR3.

cdr3_aa: CAVHRGDNSPLHF; v_call: TRBV10-3; j_call: TRBJ1-6
cdr3_aa: CASSDRDTFQETQYF; v_call: TRBV10-1; j_call: TRBJ2-5
cdr3_aa: CSVVGRGEDEQYF; v_call: TRBV29-1; j_call: TRBJ2-7
cdr3_aa: CSARGPPLSQQFF; v_call: TRBV20-1; j_call: TRBJ2-1
cdr3_aa: CSARDEATGGHEQFF; v_call: TRBV20-1; j_call: TRBJ2-1
cdr3_aa: CSARDWGQSSYNEQFF; v_call: TRBV20-1; j_call: TRBJ2-1
cdr3_aa: CSASLPTGEETQYF; v_call: TRBV20-1; j_call: TRBJ2-5
cdr3_aa: CASSLGPMQPQHF; v_call: TRBV7-2; j_call: TRBJ1-5
cdr3_aa: CASSEKAGYILGQFF; v_call: TRBV2; j_call: TRBJ2-1
cdr3_aa: CATSDLRTLDRGEQFF; v_call: TRBV24-1; j_call: TRBJ2-1
cdr3_aa: CASSRGLADYEQYF; v_call: TRBV7-9; j_call: TRBJ2-7
cdr3_aa: CSARDPLAGVHEQFF; v_call: TRBV20-1; j_call: TRBJ2-1
cdr3_aa: CASHRGNEQYF; v_call: TRBV27; j_call: TRBJ2-7
cdr3_aa: CASRRSSMNTGELFF; v_call: TRBV11-2; j_call: TRBJ2-2
cdr3_aa: CSARDLGINSYNEQFF; v_call: TRBV20-1; j_call: TRBJ2-1
cdr3_aa: CAISAQWDSPLHF; v_call: TRBV10-3; j_call: TRBJ1-6
cdr3_aa: CSASMQDYEQYF; v_call: TRBV20-1; j_call: TRBJ2-7
cdr3_aa: CSADSLAGPTDTQYF; v_call: TRBV20-1; j_call: TRBJ2-3
cdr3_aa: CASSLALAGYGYTF; v_call: TRBV7-8; j_call: TRBJ1-2
cdr3_aa: CASTVSSYNEQFF; v_call: TRBV12-3/TRBV12-4; j_call: TRBJ2-1
cdr3_aa: CASSHILRANSPLHF; v_call: TRBV28; j_call: TRBJ1-6
cdr3_aa: CASSLRASYNEQFF; v_call: TRBV7-9; j_call: TRBJ2-1
cdr3_aa: CASTDSGRTKNIQYF; v_call: TRBV6-1; j_call: TRBJ2-4
cdr3_aa: CASSVGSGGYTF; v_call: TRBV2; j_call: TRBJ1-2
cdr3_aa: CASSLPGGIMGYTF; v_call: TRBV4-2; j_call: TRBJ1-2
cdr3_aa: CSARDGRGASSPLHF; v_call: TRBV20-1; j_call: TRBJ1-6
cdr3_aa: CASSLDGGFSNEQYF; v_call: TRBV5-1; j_call: TRBJ2-7
cdr3_aa: CASSFETSRQQYF; v_call: TRBV7-2; j_call: TRBJ2-7
cdr3_aa: CASSQGTGWTEAFF; v_call: TRBV12-3/TRBV12-4; j_call: TRBJ1-1
cdr3_aa: CASSSHVGPKRETQYF; v_call: TRBV6-5; j_call: TRBJ2-5
cdr3_aa: CAIKPGLDSPLHF; v_call: TRBV10-3; j_call: TRBJ1-6
cdr3_aa: CASSQDYGRGRLTSSTDTQYF; v_call: TRBV4-1; j_call: TRBJ2-3
cdr3_aa: CASSGMANYGYTF; v_call: TRBV6-1; j_call: TRBJ1-2
cdr3_aa: CASSPPGLANTGELFF; v_call: TRBV18; j_call: TRBJ2-2
cdr3_aa: CASSTGTALSYEQYF; v_call: TRBV5-1; j_call: TRBJ2-7
cdr3_aa: CASTLSASGSNEQFF; v_call: TRBV5-1; j_call: TRBJ2-1
cdr3_aa: CASSPFGTSNEQYF; v_call: TRBV5-1; j_call: TRBJ2-7
cdr3_aa: CSATLLAGKGDTQYF; v_call: TRBV20-1; j_call: TRBJ2-3
cdr3_aa: CASSLITGYTEAFF; v_call: TRBV12-3/TRBV12-4; j_call: TRBJ1-1
cdr3_aa: CATSRLETQYF; v_call: TRBV25-1; j_call: TRBJ2-5
cdr3_aa: CAISAQYQETQYF; v_call: TRBV10-3; j_call: TRBJ2-5
cdr3_aa: CASSLGINTGELFF; v_call: TRBV7-2; j_call: TRBJ2-2
cdr3_aa: CASSQSPGLLQYF; v_call: TRBV3-1; j_call: TRBJ2-3
cdr3_aa: CSVSGTVVYEQYF; v_call: TRBV29-1; j_call: TRBJ2-7
cdr3_aa: CASSMTGPRGYTF; v_call: TRBV12-3/TRBV12-4; j_call: TRBJ1-2
cdr3_aa: CAWTAGTYEQYF; v_call: TRBV30; j_call: TRBJ2-7
cdr3_aa: CSVEDGGPKEQYF; v_call: TRBV29-1; j_call: TRBJ2-7
cdr3_aa: CSASGGLNTEAFF; v_call: TRBV20-1; j_call: TRBJ1-1
cdr3_aa: CASSFHGEEYF; v_call: TRBV6-6; j_call: TRBJ2-3